This T cell receptor (beta chain) comes out of a study of blood T cell repertoires in COVID-19. This CDR3 is built from 14 residues. J was trimmed by 5 bases and V by 3 bases; bases with no gene match: 3. CDR1 is KGHDR, CDR2 SFDVKD, per germline. Produced via immunoSEQ multiplex PCR; TCRdb's table is partial and in-frame only. Among 250,000 to 350,000 clones, about nine tenths were seen once, and the ten largest hold about an eighth. The sample consisted of peripheral blood. The chain carries TRBV24-1 and TRBJ1-5; 7 bases are shared with TRBD1. This receptor was identified in a woman in her sixties or seventies with acute or convalescent COVID-19. The CDR3 spells CATSDQGEDQPQHF. In DNA, the CDR3 is TGTGCCACCAGTGATCAGGGGGAGGATCAGCCCCAGCATTTT.